Listed here are 27 T cell receptor beta chains from one sample, sequenced in a study of OX40 agonist ivuxolimab in advanced cancers. Sequencing was performed with immunoSEQ multiplex PCR; in TCRdb, only in-frame clones are kept and a portion is missing. The sample has 45,000 to 65,000 clones, 88% seen once. The material was CD4+ or CD8+ T cells sorted from blood, obtained in a trial of the OX40 agonist ivuxolimab. The receptor set was obtained from an adult with an advanced solid tumor such as melanoma, head and neck, liver or kidney cancer.

The chain joins TRBV14 to TRBJ2-5; 9 nucleotides line up with TRBD2. Germline assignment: CDR1 SGHDN and CDR2 FVKESK. The CDR3 is 14 residues long. Germline trimming cut 4 bases from V and 6 bases from J; bases unmatched to any gene: 6. Here the CDR3 reads CASSLGLAWQTQYF. CDR3 nucleotides: TGTGCCAGCAGCCTAGGACTAGCGTGGCAGACCCAGTACTTC.

The chain combines TRBV29-1 with TRBJ2-7; D is uncertain. Trimming removed 4 bases from V and 5 bases from J, with 15 bases in between. This CDR3 comprises 13 residues. Germline CDR1 and CDR2: SQVTM and ANQGSEA. CDR3 in DNA: TGCAGCGTTGCTGGTTTGCTACTCCACGAGCAGTACTTC. Protein product: CSVAGLLLHEQYF.

V is TRBV2 and J is TRBJ2-2, with 14 bases matching TRBD2. J gave up 8 bases and V 6 bases, and 2 bases lay outside the gene matches. The CDR3 is made up of 14 amino acids. Germline-derived CDR1 and CDR2 are SNHLY and FYNNEI. CDR3 region: CASRGLAGAGELFF. CDR3 DNA sequence: TGTGCCAGCAGGGGACTAGCGGGAGCTGGGGAGCTGTTTTTT.

The genes are TRBV5-4 and TRBJ1-2; perhaps TRBD1 as D (6 bases). Germline V gene lookup returns CDR1 SGHNT and CDR2 YYREEE (reference sequence). Trimming left V 0 bases short and J 1 base short, with 13 bases between. The CDR3 has 16 amino acids. The CDR3 DNA is TGTGCCAGCAGCTTGGTAGGGACAAGGCTTAACTATGGCTACACCTTC. Translated: CASSLVGTRLNYGYTF.

The genes are TRBV29-1 and TRBJ2-5, with D uncertain. The CDR3 runs 11 residues. The V end lost 4 bases, the J end lost 5 bases, and 8 bases lay between the germline ends. CDR1 SQVTM and CDR2 ANQGSEA come from the germline V gene. The CDR3, as DNA: TGCAGCGTTGTCCCGTCGGAGACCCAGTACTTC. Its translation: CSVVPSETQYF. The variable domain in full, completed from reference TRBV29-1 and TRBJ2-5, reads SAVISQKPSRDICQRGTSLTIQCQVDSQVTMMFWYRQQPGQSLTLIATANQGSEATYESGFVIDKFPISRPNLTFSTLTVSNMSPEDSSIYLCSVVPSETQYFGPGTRLLVL.

This clone was seen once. The chain couples TRBV10-3 to TRBJ1-6, with TRBD1 matching over 9 bases. Germline V gives CDR1 ENHRY, CDR2 SYGVKD. J gave up 10 bases and V 2 bases, and 6 bases lay outside the gene matches. This CDR3 has 15 residues. The CDR3 here is CAISEGRQGESPLHF. Here the CDR3 DNA reads TGTGCCATCAGTGAGGGCCGACAGGGGGAATCACCCCTCCACTTT.

This chain links TRBV5-4 with TRBJ1-1; D ambiguous. The germline V gene has CDR1 SGHNT and CDR2 YYREEE (reference sequence). V was shortened by 4 bases and J by 4 bases, with 14 bases between the two germline ends. CDR3 size: 14 residues. The CDR3 DNA follows: TGTGCCAGCAGCGAGCAGCTCTTGGGCACTGAAGCTTTCTTT. Residues: CASSEQLLGTEAFF.

The rearrangement links TRBV7-6 to TRBJ2-3; the D is unclear. CDR3 length equals 17 residues. Germline V gene lookup returns CDR1 SGHVS and CDR2 FNYEAQ. Deletions cut 1 base from V and 3 bases from J, with 17 bases between. As DNA, the CDR3 is TGTGCCAGCAGCTTAGGACCCAACTATGGGCCGACAGATACGCAGTATTTT. Its translation is CASSLGPNYGPTDTQYF.

This chain uses TRBV7-9 with TRBJ1-4; 8 bases agree with TRBD1. The CDR3 is 17 residues long. In germline, CDR1 is SEHNR, CDR2 FQNEAQ (reference sequence). J was trimmed by 5 bases and V by 4 bases; bases with no gene match: 12. In DNA form, the CDR3 reads TGTGCCAGCAGCTCCCCCGCCCGACAGGGGCGGAATGAAAAACTGTTTTTT. Translating gives CASSSPARQGRNEKLFF.

The chain couples TRBV19 to TRBJ2-1, with no clear D. Germline V gives CDR1 LNHDA, CDR2 SQIVND (reference sequence). The V and J ends lost 4 bases and 3 bases respectively, with 4 bases between them. The CDR3 is 12 amino acids. The chain's CDR3 is CASSTNYNEQFF. For the CDR3, the DNA is TGTGCCAGTAGTACCAACTACAATGAGCAGTTCTTC.

The rearrangement links TRBV7-6 to TRBJ2-3; 8 bases fit TRBD1. This CDR3 has 16 amino acids. Germline V lookup: CDR1 SGHVS, CDR2 FNYEAQ. V dropped 1 base and J dropped 6; count of bases not matched to a gene: 9. CDR3 nucleotides: TGTGCCAGCAGCTTAGGGGAAGGACAGGGTACTGATACGCAGTATTTT. This translates into CASSLGEGQGTDTQYF.

As for this clone: A read error may produce the germline difference seen at one junction end. This rearrangement joins TRBV7-9 to TRBJ1-4; D uncertain. Germline CDR1 SEHNR, CDR2 FQNEAQ (reference sequence). The CDR3 runs to 15 residues. The CDR3, as DNA: TGTGCCGGCAGCTTAGGGATTTCAACTAATGAAAAACTGTTTTTT. Translated: CAGSLGISTNEKLFF.

A note on this clone: Germline is not matched at one junction end, which may reflect a read error. The chain joins TRBV7-9 to TRBJ2-7, with 11 positions matching TRBD2. This CDR3 contains 8 residues. Germline V gene sequence: CDR1 SEHNR, CDR2 FQNEAQ (reference sequence). CDR3 DNA sequence: TGTGCCACCGTAGCGGGAGGGTTC. Protein product: CATVAGGF.

The chain uses TRBV19 and TRBJ2-3; D is possibly TRBD2 (6 bases). V shed 5 bases and J shed 2 bases, with 11 bases lying between them. The germline gives CDR1 LNHDA, CDR2 SQIVND (reference sequence). The CDR3 is 14 amino acids. The CDR3 here is CASSGWGLTDTQYF. The CDR3 coding sequence is TGTGCCAGTAGTGGTTGGGGACTCACAGATACGCAGTATTTT.

The chain has TRBV6-9 and TRBJ2-5; D ambiguous. Germline V gene lookup returns CDR1 MNHGY and CDR2 SVAAGI. The CDR3 is 14 amino acids. V was clipped by 6 bases and J by 5 bases, with 16 bases between them. DNA for the CDR3: TGTGCCAGCAGCCAGGACCGAGTTTCGGAGACCCAGTACTTC. Translating gives CASSQDRVSETQYF.

The chain uses TRBV5-1 and TRBJ2-6; no firm D call. This CDR3 is 16 amino acids long. Deletions cut 0 bases from V and 2 bases from J, with 9 bases between. Germline assignment: CDR1 SGHRS and CDR2 YFSETQ. The CDR3 DNA is TGCGCCAGCAGCTTGGAGTTTGGAGCTGGGGCCAACGTCCTGACTTTC. It codes for CASSLEFGAGANVLTF.

The chain links TRBV6-1 to TRBJ2-1; D is undetermined. Germline V gene sequence: CDR1 MNHNS, CDR2 SASEGT. The CDR3 runs to 11 residues. The germline V and J ends were trimmed by 1 base and 7 bases, with 2 bases remaining between them. The CDR3: CASSEENEQFF. The CDR3 DNA reads as TGTGCCAGCAGTGAAGAGAATGAGCAGTTCTTC.

V and J are TRBV2 and TRBJ2-7; 7 nucleotides agree with TRBD1. CDR3 length equals 14 residues. The germline CDR1 and CDR2 sequences are SNHLY and FYNNEI. V was pared by 6 bases and J by 0 bases, with 5 bases of the junction left unmatched. CDR3 nucleotide sequence: TGTGCCAGCAGCCAGGGGGTTCTCTCCTACGAGCAGTACTTC. The encoded protein is CASSQGVLSYEQYF.

The chain recombines TRBV9 with TRBJ2-3, with 9 bases matching TRBD1. The germline V gene has CDR1 SGDLS and CDR2 YYNGEE. V trimming: 1 base; J trimming: 4 bases; junction bases outside the gene matches: 7. The CDR3 contains 16 residues. The CDR3 protein is CASSVRGDRVADTQYF. The CDR3 DNA reads as TGTGCCAGCAGCGTAAGGGGGGACAGGGTTGCAGATACGCAGTATTTT.

The chain has TRBV6-1 and TRBJ2-3; no reliable D call. Germline V lookup: CDR1 MNHNS, CDR2 SASEGT. The V end was cut by 4 bases, the J end by 0 bases, with 11 bases between. The CDR3 is 15 amino acids. The CDR3 loop reads CASSGKTASTDTQYF. The CDR3 region has the DNA TGTGCCAGCAGTGGAAAGACGGCTAGCACAGATACGCAGTATTTT.

This chain connects TRBV7-9 to TRBJ2-3, with D perhaps TRBD1 (5 bases). V was shortened by 3 bases and J by 4 bases, with 14 bases between the two germline ends. Germline V gene lookup returns CDR1 SEHNR and CDR2 FQNEAQ (reference sequence). The CDR3 loop spans 15 amino acids. CDR3 in DNA: TGTGCCAGCAGCTTTGCAGGGTTTATAGCAGATACGCAGTATTTT. As protein: CASSFAGFIADTQYF.

The sample holds one count of this clone. This chain joins TRBV14 and TRBJ2-4; D possibly corresponds to TRBD2 (5 bases). Trimming pared 6 bases from V and 9 bases from J, leaving 9 bases between. This CDR3 comprises 11 residues. Germline assignment: CDR1 SGHDN and CDR2 FVKESK. The CDR3, as DNA: TGTGCCAGCAGTTATGGGAGCATTCAGTACTTC. Its protein product is CASSYGSIQYF.

The gene calls are TRBV6-6 and TRBJ1-1; weak D call: TRBD1 (6 bases). Germline V CDR1 and CDR2: MNHNY, SVGAGI (reference sequence). The germline V and J ends were trimmed by 0 bases and 11 bases, with 19 bases remaining between them. The CDR3 runs to 15 residues. CDR3 nucleotides: TGTGCCAGCAGTTACTCAAGGCGCGAGGGGGGCCGGGCTTTCTTT. Translation: CASSYSRREGGRAFF.

The chain employs TRBV30 and TRBJ2-5; D gene uncertain. This CDR3 spans 16 amino acids. Germline lookup yields CDR1 GTSNPN and CDR2 SVGIG (reference sequence). V was cut by 1 base and J by 5 bases, with 20 bases left in between. The CDR3 loop is CAWSALIPGPRETQYF. In DNA, the CDR3 is TGTGCCTGGAGTGCCCTTATCCCCGGGCCCCGGGAGACCCAGTACTTC.

The rearrangement uses TRBV10-3 and TRBJ1-3; D gene unclear. V lost 3 bases and J lost 0, with 9 bases in between. The germline V gene encodes CDR1 ENHRY and CDR2 SYGVKD. The CDR3 totals 15 residues. Written as DNA, the CDR3 is TGTGCCATCAGTGACCGGGCCACCTCTGGAAACACCATATATTTT. The encoded protein is CAISDRATSGNTIYF.

The chain has TRBV30 and TRBJ1-5; D unclear. The germline V and J ends were trimmed by 2 bases and 3 bases, with 8 bases remaining between them. This CDR3 has 13 amino acids. From germline, CDR1 is GTSNPN and CDR2 SVGIG (reference sequence). This CDR3 is CAWSSGNNQPQHF. In DNA, the CDR3 is TGTGCCTGGAGTTCCGGGAACAATCAGCCCCAGCATTTT.

The chain employs TRBV11-2 and TRBJ1-2; TRBD1 might be the D (5 bases). Germline assignment: CDR1 SGHAT and CDR2 FQNNGV. The V and J ends lost 3 bases and 5 bases respectively, with 16 bases between them. CDR3 length equals 15 residues. Here the CDR3 reads CASSLSGGGSYGYTF. The CDR3 DNA sequence: TGTGCCAGCAGCTTGAGCGGGGGGGGATCATATGGCTACACCTTC.